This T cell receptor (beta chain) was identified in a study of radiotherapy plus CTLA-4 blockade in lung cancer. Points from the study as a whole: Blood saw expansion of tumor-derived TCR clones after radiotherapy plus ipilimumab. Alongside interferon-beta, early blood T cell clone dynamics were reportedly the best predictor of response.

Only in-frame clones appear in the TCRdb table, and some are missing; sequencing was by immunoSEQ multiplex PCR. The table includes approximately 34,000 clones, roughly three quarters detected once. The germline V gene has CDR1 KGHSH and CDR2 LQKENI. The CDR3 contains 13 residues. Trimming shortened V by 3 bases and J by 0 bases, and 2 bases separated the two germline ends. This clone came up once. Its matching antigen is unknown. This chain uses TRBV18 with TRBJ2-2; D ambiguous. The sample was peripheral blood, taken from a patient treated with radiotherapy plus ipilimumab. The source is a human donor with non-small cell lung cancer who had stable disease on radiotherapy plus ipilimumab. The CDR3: CASSPANTGELFF. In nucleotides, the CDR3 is TGTGCCAGCTCACCCGCGAACACCGGGGAGCTGTTTTTT.